This record looks at one T cell receptor (beta chain) sequence and its context. Its antigen is currently unknown. The CDR3 covers 13 residues. Trimming removed 4 bases from V and 6 bases from J; junction bases left unmatched: 8. Germline assignment: CDR1 SQVTM and CDR2 ANQGSEA. This specimen belongs to a study of T cell repertoires in cytomegalovirus infection. Whole-study context: Public TCR beta signatures indicated both CMV infection and matching HLA type.

MiXCR was run by TCRdb on the reads, yielding one entry per CDR3 protein. This sample has approximately 730,000 distinct CDR3 sequences, with 33% found just once. The receptor was derived from a human donor in good health (CMV status not recorded). Some clones in this sample may be carry-over from other donors' samples. Material: cultured PBMCs, obtained from culture after CMV antigen stimulation. The V call is TRBV29-1, the J call TRBJ1-2, with 7 bases identical to TRBD1. The CDR3 bases are TGCAGCGTTGTTCCCGGGACAGAAAATGGCTACACCTTC. Translated, it gives CSVVPGTENGYTF.